This T cell receptor beta chain was recovered during a study of blood T cell repertoires in COVID-19. The wider study: The United States, Italy and Spain were the sources of the acute and convalescent COVID-19 samples. Nucleic acid was either cDNA or gDNA, and it came from T cells, B-cell-depleted T cells, or PBMCs.

As handled by the study authors: Estimates of nucleated cell counts were drawn from the amplification of reference gene primers. Profiling relied on immunoSEQ multiplex PCR, and the TCRdb table lists in-frame clones only, not all of them. V and J calls and clone size are copied from that table; D and trimming were computed from the DNA. Of approximately 250,000 clones listed, more than 75% are singletons. CDR1 and CDR2 (germline): SEHNR, FQNEAQ (reference sequence). The CDR3 runs to 12 residues. Losses at the gene ends were 6 bases for V and 7 bases for J; bases not matched to a gene: 2. Those enrolled in Seattle joined during active infection and were followed longitudinally afterward.

The V and J genes are TRBV7-9 and TRBJ1-4; TRBD1 matches at 7 bases. The sequence was collected from an elderly woman with COVID-19, enrolled during active disease. Sequencing was performed on peripheral blood. The DNA of the CDR3 is TGTGCCAGCAGTACAGGGGTTGAAAAACTGTTTTTT. Translation: CASSTGVEKLFF.